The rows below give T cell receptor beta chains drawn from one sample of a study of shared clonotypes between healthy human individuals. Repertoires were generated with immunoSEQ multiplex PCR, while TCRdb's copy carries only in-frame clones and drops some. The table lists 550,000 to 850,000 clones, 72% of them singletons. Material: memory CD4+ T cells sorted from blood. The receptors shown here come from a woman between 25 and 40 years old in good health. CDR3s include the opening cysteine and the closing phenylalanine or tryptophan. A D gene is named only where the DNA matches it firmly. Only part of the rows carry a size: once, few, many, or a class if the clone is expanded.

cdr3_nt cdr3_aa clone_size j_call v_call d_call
TGCAGCGTTCTCATCCGGGCGTCCAGGGGCCCCTACGAGCAGTACTTC CSVLIRASRGPYEQYF few TRBJ2-7 TRBV29-1 -
TGTGCCAGCAGCTTTTCCGAAGGGCGGTTTGCTAACTATGGCTACACCTTC CASSFSEGRFANYGYTF - TRBJ1-2 TRBV5-5 -
TGCGCCAGCAGCGGCCGACTAGCGGGGGGCACAGATACGCAGTATTTT CASSGRLAGGTDTQYF - TRBJ2-3 TRBV5-1 TRBD2
TGCGCCAGCAGCTTGGAGTTGCAGGACTCTGGAAACACCATATATTTT CASSLELQDSGNTIYF - TRBJ1-3 TRBV5-1 -
TGTGCCAGCAGCCAACAATACAGGGGCTACAATGAGCAGTTCTTC CASSQQYRGYNEQFF many TRBJ2-1 TRBV7-6 TRBD1
TGTGCCAGCAGCTTAGATCTAGTGGATACGCAGTATTTT CASSLDLVDTQYF - TRBJ2-3 TRBV11-2 -
TGTGCCAGCAGTGATTTGAGGATCGGGGGCTACACCTTC CASSDLRIGGYTF - TRBJ1-2 TRBV2 -
TGCGCCAGCAGTCTGGCGTCGGCGGGAGGCCTGGCCGAGCAGTACTTC CASSLASAGGLAEQYF - TRBJ2-7 TRBV5-1 TRBD2
TGTGCCAGCAGTACTTCACGGGAACGGGACTATTTT CASSTSRERDYF - TRBJ2-3 TRBV28 -
TGTGCCAGCAGTGAGTCTGATTATGGCTACACCTTC CASSESDYGYTF few TRBJ1-2 TRBV6-1 -
TGTGCCAGCAGCCCCCGCCGACTAGCGGGAGGGTACTCTAAAGAGACCCAGTACTTC CASSPRRLAGGYSKETQYF - TRBJ2-5 TRBV11-2 TRBD2
TGTGCCAGCAGGTTGAGGGGGGGCCATGGCTACACCTTC CASRLRGGHGYTF few TRBJ1-2 TRBV5-4 -
TGTGCCAGCAGCCAGGGACTTTCTAGGCGGGAGACCCAGTACTTC CASSQGLSRRETQYF - TRBJ2-5 TRBV28 -
TGTGCCAGCAGCGGGTTGGAGGCGACCTACGAGCAGTACTTC CASSGLEATYEQYF few TRBJ2-7 TRBV7-9 -
TGTGCCAGCAGTGGACCAAACGACGAGCAGTACTTC CASSGPNDEQYF - TRBJ2-7 TRBV25-1 -
TGTGCCAGCAGTTTAGTAGCGGGAGGCTACGAGCAGTACTTC CASSLVAGGYEQYF - TRBJ2-7 TRBV28 TRBD2
TGTGCCAGCAGCTTAGCGCTTGGGGGGATATACGAGCAGTACTTC CASSLALGGIYEQYF - TRBJ2-7 TRBV7-9 -
TGCAGCGTTGAAGACGCCGAGGCCTACGAGCAGTACTTC CSVEDAEAYEQYF few TRBJ2-7 TRBV29-1 -
TGTGCCAGTTCACCGGCAGGGGCAACTAATGAAAAACTGTTTTTT CASSPAGATNEKLFF - TRBJ1-4 TRBV18 -
TGTGCCAGCTCACTCGGACGGAAGAACACTGAAGCTTTCTTT CASSLGRKNTEAFF - TRBJ1-1 TRBV18 -
TGTGCCAGCAGCCTACATGGTTATAGCAATCAGCCCCAGCATTTT CASSLHGYSNQPQHF - TRBJ1-5 TRBV6-6 -
TGCGCCAGCACCCGGACCCCCGGGAACCAAGAGACCCAGTACTTC CASTRTPGNQETQYF - TRBJ2-5 TRBV5-1 -
TGTGCCAGCAGCGACCGACTGACCAATAATGAAAAACTGTTTTTT CASSDRLTNNEKLFF - TRBJ1-4 TRBV7-6 -
TGTGCCAGTAGTCTAGGACAGGAGGGGATTACTGAAGCTTTCTTT CASSLGQEGITEAFF - TRBJ1-1 TRBV19 TRBD1
TGTGCCAGTAGTATCAAGGCAGGTCCCCAGCCCCAGCATTTT CASSIKAGPQPQHF - TRBJ1-5 TRBV19 -
TGTGCCAGCAGCTTCGGACGGAACACCGGGGAGCTGTTTTTT CASSFGRNTGELFF - TRBJ2-2 TRBV5-4 -
TGTGCCAGCGGGACAGTGGGAAACATTCAGTACTTC CASGTVGNIQYF few TRBJ2-4 TRBV7-9 TRBD1